These 12 T cell receptor beta chains came from one sample sequenced in a study of T cells in Graves' hyperthyroidism and ophthalmopathy (dated by TCRdb to the late 2010s). Libraries were built with multiplex PCR. The data were produced on an Illumina HiSeq 2000. Amplification of TCR beta CDR3 regions was carried out from RNA transcripts. For the first round of RT-PCR on the TCR CDR3, the HTBI primer set was used together with the Qiagen OneStep RT-PCR kit. TCRdb handled the public reads itself, with Q25 trimming in fastp and clone calling in MiXCR, and kept productive beta chains. Each record represents a unique CDR3 protein, reported with the most common genes and DNA among its rows. The sample includes about 600,000 distinct CDR3 sequences, with approximately 15% observed a single time. The ten largest make up less than 3.5% of the sample. The sample consisted of blood. These receptors came from a woman in her forties with Graves' ophthalmopathy.

The chain joins TRBV6-2 or TRBV6-3 to TRBJ2-3; 14 bases fit TRBD2. V lost 11 bases to trimming and J lost 1 base; unmatched junction nucleotides: 11. The CDR3 runs 17 residues. Per the germline V gene, CDR1 is MNHEY and CDR2 is SVGEGT. CDR3 residues: CASKGTSGSRGTDTQYF. The DNA of the CDR3 is TGTGCCTCGAAGGGGACTAGCGGGAGTAGGGGCACAGATACGCAGTATTTT.

The V and J genes are TRBV5-1 and TRBJ1-4; TRBD1 agrees at 10 bases. The CDR3 consists of 13 residues. Germline CDR1 reads SGHRS; CDR2 reads YFSETQ. The V segment lost 5 bases and the J segment 7 bases; nucleotides outside the gene matches: 2. The chain's CDR3 is CASRRDRGEKLFF. The CDR3 DNA is TGCGCCAGCAGGCGGGACAGGGGTGAAAAACTGTTTTTT.

This clonotype was found many times. The chain has TRBV7-2 and TRBJ2-5; D is uncertain. The CDR3 sequence is 16 residues long. Trimming removed 1 base from V and 1 base from J, with 13 bases in between. CDR1 and CDR2 (germline): SGHTA, FQGNSA. CDR3 bases: TGTGCCAGCAGCTTAGAGCCGTCCCGCGGCCAAGAGACCCAGTACTTC. Encoded protein: CASSLEPSRGQETQYF.

V gene TRBV2 combines with J gene TRBJ2-1; 15 nucleotides agree with TRBD2. The CDR3 loop spans 17 amino acids. The germline gives CDR1 SNHLY, CDR2 FYNNEI. The trim removed 7 bases at V and 3 bases at J, leaving 7 bases unmatched. CDR3 amino acids: CASTRTSGRAIYNEQFF. For the CDR3, the DNA is TGTGCCAGCACCCGGACTAGCGGGAGGGCCATCTACAATGAGCAGTTCTTC.

The genes are TRBV7-8 and TRBJ1-1; D perhaps matches TRBD1 (5 bases). This CDR3 has 13 amino acids. Trimming removed 4 bases from V and 10 bases from J, with 16 bases in between. Germline CDR1 and CDR2: SGHVS and FQNEAQ. This chain's CDR3 is CASSSGHGTVAFF. Here the CDR3 DNA reads TGTGCCAGCAGCTCAGGACACGGCACGGTAGCTTTCTTT.

V and J are TRBV20-1 and TRBJ2-4; TRBD1 matches at 7 bases. Trimming removed 3 bases from V and 10 bases from J; junction bases left unmatched: 6. Germline CDR1 and CDR2: DFQATT and SNEGSKA (reference sequence). The length of the CDR3 is 12 residues. The CDR3 DNA reads TGCAGTGCTAGTGGACAGGCAAGAATTCAGTACTTC. It is translated as CSASGQARIQYF.

This clonotype was picked up a small number of times. The chain uses TRBV7-4 and TRBJ2-3, with D perhaps TRBD2 (5 bases). Germline V gives CDR1 SGHVT, CDR2 SQSDAQ. V dropped 8 bases and J dropped 0 bases, with 18 bases sitting between them. This CDR3 contains 16 residues. The CDR3 reads CASSEGLLPSTDTQYF. DNA of the CDR3: TGTGCCAGCTCTGAGGGTCTTCTCCCTAGCACAGATACGCAGTATTTT.

This clonotype showed up many times. The chain employs TRBV11-3 and TRBJ2-1; tentatively, D is TRBD2 (6 bases). V was pared by 5 bases and J by 7 bases, with 21 bases between. Germline CDR1 SGHNT, CDR2 YENEEA. This CDR3 is 16 amino acids long. This chain's CDR3 is CASSPGPSEGSNEQFF. CDR3 in DNA: TGTGCCAGCAGCCCCGGGCCTTCGGAGGGGTCGAATGAGCAGTTCTTC.

This clonotype was picked up many times. The chain is built from TRBV30 and TRBJ1-1, with a possible D match to TRBD1 (5 bases). Per germline, CDR1 GTSNPN and CDR2 SVGIG (reference sequence). The CDR3 runs 12 residues. V dropped 3 bases and J dropped 5 bases, with 10 bases sitting between them. In DNA form, the CDR3 reads TGTGCCTGGAGGGGGGTTCGGACTGAAGCTTTCTTT. Encoded protein: CAWRGVRTEAFF.

This clonotype showed up just a few times. V usage is TRBV5-1 and J usage is TRBJ2-7; a possible D gene is TRBD1 (7 bases). Trimming removed 4 bases from V and 8 bases from J, with 22 bases in between. This CDR3 has 15 residues. Germline CDR1 is SGHRS and CDR2 is YFSETQ. This CDR3 reads CASSPVSQGGEKQYF. CDR3 bases: TGCGCCAGCAGCCCAGTTAGTCAGGGGGGTGAGAAGCAGTACTTC.

This clonotype was detected only a few times. The V gene is TRBV6-1, the J gene TRBJ2-1; TRBD2 aligns across 12 bases. Germline V CDR1 and CDR2: MNHNS, SASEGT. The trim removed 7 bases at V and 9 bases at J, leaving 16 bases unmatched. This CDR3 spans 17 amino acids. The CDR3 DNA reads TGTGCCAGCACCTCCCTCAGACTAGCGGGGGTGTCGGGTGAGCAGTTCTTC. This codes for CASTSLRLAGVSGEQFF.

This clonotype was observed a few times. Germline is not matched at one junction end, which may reflect a read error. This sequence joins TRBV20-1 and TRBJ2-2; D unresolved. Germline CDR1 reads DFQATT; CDR2 reads SNEGSKA (reference sequence). This CDR3 has 13 amino acids. The CDR3 DNA reads TGCAGTGCAAGAGTCCCAAACACCGGGGAGCTGTTTTTT. This encodes CSARVPNTGELFF.